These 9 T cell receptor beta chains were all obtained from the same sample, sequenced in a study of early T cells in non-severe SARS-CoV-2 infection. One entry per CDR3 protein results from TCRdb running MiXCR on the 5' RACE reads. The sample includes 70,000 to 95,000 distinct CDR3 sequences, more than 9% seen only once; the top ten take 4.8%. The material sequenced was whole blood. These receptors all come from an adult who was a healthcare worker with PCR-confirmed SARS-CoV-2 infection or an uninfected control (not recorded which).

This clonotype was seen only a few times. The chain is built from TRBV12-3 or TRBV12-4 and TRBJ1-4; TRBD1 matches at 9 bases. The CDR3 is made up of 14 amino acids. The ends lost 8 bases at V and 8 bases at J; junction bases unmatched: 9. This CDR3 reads CASSDGDREEKLFF. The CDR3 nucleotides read TGTGCCAGCTCCGATGGGGACAGGGAGGAAAAACTGTTTTTT.

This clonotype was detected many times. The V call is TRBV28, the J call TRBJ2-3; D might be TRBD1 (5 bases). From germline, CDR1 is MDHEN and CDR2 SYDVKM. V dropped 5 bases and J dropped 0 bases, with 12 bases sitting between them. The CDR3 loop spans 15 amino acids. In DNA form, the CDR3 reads TGTGCCAGCAGTCCTACAGGCAGCAGCACAGATACGCAGTATTTT. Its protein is CASSPTGSSTDTQYF.

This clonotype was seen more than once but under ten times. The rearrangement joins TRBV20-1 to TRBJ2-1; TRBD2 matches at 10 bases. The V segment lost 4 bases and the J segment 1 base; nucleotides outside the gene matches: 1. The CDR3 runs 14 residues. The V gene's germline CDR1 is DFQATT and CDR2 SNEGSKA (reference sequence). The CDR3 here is CSAIAGGSYNEQFF. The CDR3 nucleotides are TGCAGTGCTATAGCGGGAGGTTCCTACAATGAGCAGTTCTTC.

The DNA for the CDR3 is TGCGCCAGCAGCTTGGGTACGGGGACAACCTTCCCCTCTGGGGCCAACGTCCTGACTTTC. Protein product: CASSLGTGTTFPSGANVLTF. The J gene is TRBJ2-6, the V gene TRBV5-1; tentatively, D is TRBD1 (6 bases). V was cut by 0 bases and J by 0 bases, with 19 bases left in between. CDR3 length: 20 residues. The germline V gene has CDR1 SGHRS and CDR2 YFSETQ.

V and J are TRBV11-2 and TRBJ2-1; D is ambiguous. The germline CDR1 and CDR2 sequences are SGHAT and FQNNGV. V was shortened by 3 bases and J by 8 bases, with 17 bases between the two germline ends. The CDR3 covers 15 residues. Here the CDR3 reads CASSFSSAGWDEQFF. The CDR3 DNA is TGTGCCAGCAGCTTTAGTTCTGCTGGATGGGATGAGCAGTTCTTC.

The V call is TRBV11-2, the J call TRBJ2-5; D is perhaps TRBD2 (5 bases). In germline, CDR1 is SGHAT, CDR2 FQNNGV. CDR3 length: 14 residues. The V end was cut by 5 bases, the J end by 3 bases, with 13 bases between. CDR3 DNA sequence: TGTGCCAGCAGCATCCACCCAGCGGAAGAGACCCAGTACTTC. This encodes CASSIHPAEETQYF.

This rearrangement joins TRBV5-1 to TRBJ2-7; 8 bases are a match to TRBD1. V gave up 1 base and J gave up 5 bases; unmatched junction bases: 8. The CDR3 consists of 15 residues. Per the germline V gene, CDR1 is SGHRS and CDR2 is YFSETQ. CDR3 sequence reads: CASSLNADRVNEQYF. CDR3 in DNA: TGCGCCAGCAGCTTGAACGCGGACAGGGTCAACGAGCAGTACTTC.

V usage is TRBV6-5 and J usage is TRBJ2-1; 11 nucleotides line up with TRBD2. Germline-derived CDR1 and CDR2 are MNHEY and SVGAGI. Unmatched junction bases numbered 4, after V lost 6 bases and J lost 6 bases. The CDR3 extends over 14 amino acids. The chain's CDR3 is CASSRGLAVNEQFF. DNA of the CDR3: TGTGCCAGCAGCCGGGGACTAGCGGTCAATGAGCAGTTCTTC.

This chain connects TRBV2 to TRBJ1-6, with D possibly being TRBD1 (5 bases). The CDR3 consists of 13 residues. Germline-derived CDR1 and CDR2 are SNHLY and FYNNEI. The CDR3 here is CASFPGVKSPLHF. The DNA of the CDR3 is TGTGCTAGCTTCCCGGGGGTAAAGTCACCCCTCCACTTT.